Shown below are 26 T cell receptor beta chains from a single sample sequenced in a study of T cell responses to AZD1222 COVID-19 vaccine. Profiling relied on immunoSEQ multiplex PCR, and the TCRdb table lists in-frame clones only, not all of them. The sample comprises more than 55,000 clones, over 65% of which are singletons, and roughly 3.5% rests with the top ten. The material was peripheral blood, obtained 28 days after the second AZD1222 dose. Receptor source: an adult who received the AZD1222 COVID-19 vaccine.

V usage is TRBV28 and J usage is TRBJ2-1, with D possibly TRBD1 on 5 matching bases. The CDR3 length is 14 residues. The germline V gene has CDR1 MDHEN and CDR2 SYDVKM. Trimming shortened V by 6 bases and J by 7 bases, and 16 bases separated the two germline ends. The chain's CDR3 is CASSIFQGTNEQFF. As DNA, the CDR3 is TGTGCCAGCAGCATATTCCAGGGAACGAATGAGCAGTTCTTC.

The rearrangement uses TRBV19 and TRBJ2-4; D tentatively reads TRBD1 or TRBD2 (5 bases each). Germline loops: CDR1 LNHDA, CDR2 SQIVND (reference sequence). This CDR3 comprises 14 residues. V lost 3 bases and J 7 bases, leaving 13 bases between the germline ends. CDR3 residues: CASSMGGGSNIQYF. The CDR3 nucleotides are TGTGCCAGTAGTATGGGTGGGGGAAGTAACATTCAGTACTTC.

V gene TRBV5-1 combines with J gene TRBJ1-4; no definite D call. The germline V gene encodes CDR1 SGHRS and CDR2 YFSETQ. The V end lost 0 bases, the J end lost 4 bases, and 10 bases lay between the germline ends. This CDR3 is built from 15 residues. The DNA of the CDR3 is TGCGCCAGCAGCTTGGAAAACCCCCTTAATGAAAAACTGTTTTTT. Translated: CASSLENPLNEKLFF.

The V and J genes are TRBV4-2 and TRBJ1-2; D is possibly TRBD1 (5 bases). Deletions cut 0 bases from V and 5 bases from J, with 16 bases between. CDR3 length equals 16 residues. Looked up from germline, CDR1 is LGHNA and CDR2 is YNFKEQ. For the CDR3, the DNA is TGTGCCAGCAGCCAAGATCAGGCGGGGGGATGGTATGGCTACACCTTC. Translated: CASSQDQAGGWYGYTF.

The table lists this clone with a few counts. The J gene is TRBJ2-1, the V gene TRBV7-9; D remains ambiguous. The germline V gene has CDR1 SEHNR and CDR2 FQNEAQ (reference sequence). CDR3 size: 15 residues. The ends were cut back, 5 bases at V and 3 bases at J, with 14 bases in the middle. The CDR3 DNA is TGTGCCAGCAGCCCCCGCTTCGGAGTCTACAATGAGCAGTTCTTC. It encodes CASSPRFGVYNEQFF.

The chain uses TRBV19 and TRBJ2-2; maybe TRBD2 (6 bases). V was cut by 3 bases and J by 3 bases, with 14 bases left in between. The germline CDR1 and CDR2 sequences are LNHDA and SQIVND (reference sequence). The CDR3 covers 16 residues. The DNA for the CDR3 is TGTGCCAGTAGTATCGGCCGGGGGACCCACACCGGGGAGCTGTTTTTT. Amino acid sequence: CASSIGRGTHTGELFF.

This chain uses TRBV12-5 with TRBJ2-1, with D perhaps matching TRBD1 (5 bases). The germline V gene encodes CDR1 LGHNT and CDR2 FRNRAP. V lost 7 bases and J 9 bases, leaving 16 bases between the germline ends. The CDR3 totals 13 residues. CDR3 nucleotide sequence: TGTGCTAGTGCCTGGGGCAGCAACATTGAGCAGTTCTTC. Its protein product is CASAWGSNIEQFF.

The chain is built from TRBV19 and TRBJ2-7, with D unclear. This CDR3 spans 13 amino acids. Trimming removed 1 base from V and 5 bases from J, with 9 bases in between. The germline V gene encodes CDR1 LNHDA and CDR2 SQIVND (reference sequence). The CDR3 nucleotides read TGTGCCAGTAGTATAGGGGTGAGGAACGAGCAGTACTTC. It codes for CASSIGVRNEQYF.

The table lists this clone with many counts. CDR3 sequence: CASRGLAGGETQYF. The CDR3 DNA reads TGTGCCAGCAGGGGACTAGCGGGGGGAGAGACCCAGTACTTC. The chain joins TRBV27 to TRBJ2-5, with 15 nucleotides matching TRBD2. The ends lost 6 bases at V and 4 bases at J; junction bases unmatched: 0. The CDR3 is 14 amino acids. CDR1 and CDR2 from the germline V gene are MNHEY and SMNVEV (reference sequence).

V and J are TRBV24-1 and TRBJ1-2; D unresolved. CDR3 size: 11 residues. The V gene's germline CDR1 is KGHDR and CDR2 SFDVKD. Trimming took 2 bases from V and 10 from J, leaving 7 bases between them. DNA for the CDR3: TGTGCCACCAGTGATTCATATTTCTACACCTTC. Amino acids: CATSDSYFYTF.

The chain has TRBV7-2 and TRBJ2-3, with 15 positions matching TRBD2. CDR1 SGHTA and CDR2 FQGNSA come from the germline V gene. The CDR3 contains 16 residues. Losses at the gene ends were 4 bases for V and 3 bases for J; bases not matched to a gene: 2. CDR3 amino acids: CASSSGTSGGTDTQYF. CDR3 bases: TGTGCCAGCAGCTCCGGGACTAGCGGGGGGACAGATACGCAGTATTTT.

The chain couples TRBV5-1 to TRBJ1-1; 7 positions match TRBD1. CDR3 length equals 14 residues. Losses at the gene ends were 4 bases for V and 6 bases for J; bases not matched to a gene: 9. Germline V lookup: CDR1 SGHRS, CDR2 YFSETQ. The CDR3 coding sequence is TGCGCCAGCAGCAACGGACAGGCCGGGGCTGAAGCTTTCTTT. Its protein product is CASSNGQAGAEAFF. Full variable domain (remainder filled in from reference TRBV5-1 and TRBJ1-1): KAGVTQTPRYLIKTRGQQVTLSCSPISGHRSVSWYQQTPGQGLQFLFEYFSETQRNKGNFPGRFSGRQFSNSRSEMNVSTLELGDSALYLCASSNGQAGAEAFFGQGTRLTVV.

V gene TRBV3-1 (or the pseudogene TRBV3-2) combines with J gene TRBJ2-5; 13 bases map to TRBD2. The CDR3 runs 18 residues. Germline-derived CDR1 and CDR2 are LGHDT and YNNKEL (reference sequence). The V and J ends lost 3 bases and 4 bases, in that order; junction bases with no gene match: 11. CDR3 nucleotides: TGTGCCAGCAGCCAGGTTACTAGCGGGGGGGCAGTTGGAGAGACCCAGTACTTC. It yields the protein CASSQVTSGGAVGETQYF.

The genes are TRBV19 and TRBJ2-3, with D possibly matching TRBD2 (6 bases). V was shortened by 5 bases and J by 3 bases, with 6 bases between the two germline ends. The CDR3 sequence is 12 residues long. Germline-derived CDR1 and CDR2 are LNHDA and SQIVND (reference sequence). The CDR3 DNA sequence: TGTGCCAGTAGTGCGGGGACAGATACGCAGTATTTT. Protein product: CASSAGTDTQYF.

DNA for the CDR3: TGCGCCAGCAGCTTGGGTGGGGACTATGGCTACACCTTC. Translating gives CASSLGGDYGYTF. The chain links TRBV5-1 to TRBJ1-2; D call uncertain. There are 13 residues in the CDR3. Trimming removed 0 bases at V and 3 bases at J, with 6 bases between. Germline V CDR1 and CDR2: SGHRS, YFSETQ.

This chain's CDR3 is CASSYSVGGGYGYTF. CDR3 nucleotides: TGTGCCAGCAGTTACTCGGTAGGGGGAGGCTATGGCTACACCTTC. This chain connects TRBV6-5 to TRBJ1-2, with D possibly being TRBD1 (6 bases). The CDR3 runs to 15 residues. The germline gives CDR1 MNHEY, CDR2 SVGAGI. V was shortened by 0 bases and J by 4 bases, with 12 bases between the two germline ends.

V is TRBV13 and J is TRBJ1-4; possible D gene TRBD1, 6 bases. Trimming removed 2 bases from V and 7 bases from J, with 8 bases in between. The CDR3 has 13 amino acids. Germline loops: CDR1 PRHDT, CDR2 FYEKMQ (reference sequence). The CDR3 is CASSLTGSEKLFF. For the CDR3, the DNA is TGTGCCAGCAGCTTAACAGGGAGTGAAAAACTGTTTTTT.

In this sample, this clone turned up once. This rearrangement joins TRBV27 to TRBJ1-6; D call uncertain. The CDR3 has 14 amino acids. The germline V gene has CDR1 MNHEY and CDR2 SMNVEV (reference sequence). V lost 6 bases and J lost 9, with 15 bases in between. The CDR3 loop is CASSPLRVGSPLHF. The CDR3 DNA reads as TGTGCCAGCAGCCCCCTCCGGGTAGGTTCACCCCTCCACTTT.

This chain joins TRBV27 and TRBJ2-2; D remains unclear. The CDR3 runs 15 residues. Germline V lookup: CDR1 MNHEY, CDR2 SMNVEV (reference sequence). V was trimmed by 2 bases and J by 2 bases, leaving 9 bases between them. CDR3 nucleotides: TGTGCCAGCAGTTTAAAAGGAACCAACACCGGGGAGCTGTTTTTT. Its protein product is CASSLKGTNTGELFF.

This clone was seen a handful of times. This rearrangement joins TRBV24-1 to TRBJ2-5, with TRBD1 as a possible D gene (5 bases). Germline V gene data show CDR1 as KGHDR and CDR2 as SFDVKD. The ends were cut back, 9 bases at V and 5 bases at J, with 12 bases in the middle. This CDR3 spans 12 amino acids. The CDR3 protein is CATGQGSETQYF. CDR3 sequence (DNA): TGTGCCACCGGCCAGGGCTCGGAGACCCAGTACTTC.

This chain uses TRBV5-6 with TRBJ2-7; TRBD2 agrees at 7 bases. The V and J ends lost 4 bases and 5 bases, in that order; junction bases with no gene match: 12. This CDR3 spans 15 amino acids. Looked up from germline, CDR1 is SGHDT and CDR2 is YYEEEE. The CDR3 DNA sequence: TGTGCCAGCAGCCCCGCGAGGGAGGGGCCGAACGAGCAGTACTTC. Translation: CASSPAREGPNEQYF.

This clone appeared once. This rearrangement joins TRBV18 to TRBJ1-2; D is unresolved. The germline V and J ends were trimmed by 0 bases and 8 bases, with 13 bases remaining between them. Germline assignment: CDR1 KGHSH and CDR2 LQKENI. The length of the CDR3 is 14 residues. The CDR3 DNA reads TGTGCCAGCTCACCACCGTCGTTTTCCGGCGGCTACACCTTC. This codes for CASSPPSFSGGYTF.

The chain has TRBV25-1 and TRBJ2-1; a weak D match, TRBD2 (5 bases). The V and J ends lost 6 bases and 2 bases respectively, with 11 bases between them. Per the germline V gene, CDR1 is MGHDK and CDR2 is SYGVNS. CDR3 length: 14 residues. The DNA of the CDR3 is TGTGCCAGCAGCCGGGATTTTACCTACAATGAGCAGTTCTTC. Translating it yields CASSRDFTYNEQFF.

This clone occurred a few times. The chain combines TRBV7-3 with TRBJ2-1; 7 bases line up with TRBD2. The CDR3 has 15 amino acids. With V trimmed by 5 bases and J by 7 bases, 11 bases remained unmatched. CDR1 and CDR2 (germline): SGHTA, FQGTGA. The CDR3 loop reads CASSAYGGLINEQFF. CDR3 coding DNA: TGTGCCAGCAGCGCATACGGGGGACTAATTAATGAGCAGTTCTTC. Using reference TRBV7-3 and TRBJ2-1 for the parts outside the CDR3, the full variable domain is GAGVSQTPSNKVTEKGKYVELRCDPISGHTALYWYRQSLGQGPEFLIYFQGTGAADDSGLPNDRFFAVRPEGSVSTLKIQRTERGDSAVYLCASSAYGGLINEQFFGPGTRLTVL.

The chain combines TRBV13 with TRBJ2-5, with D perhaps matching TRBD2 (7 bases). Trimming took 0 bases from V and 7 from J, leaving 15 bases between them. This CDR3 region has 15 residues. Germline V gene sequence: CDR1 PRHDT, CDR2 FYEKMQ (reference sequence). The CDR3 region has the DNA TGTGCCAGCAGCTTAGGGCCGGGGGGCAGTGGGACCCAGTACTTC. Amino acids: CASSLGPGGSGTQYF.

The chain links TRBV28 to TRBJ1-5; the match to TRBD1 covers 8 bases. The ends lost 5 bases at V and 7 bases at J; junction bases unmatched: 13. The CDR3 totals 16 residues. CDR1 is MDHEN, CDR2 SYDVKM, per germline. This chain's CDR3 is CASSLPGQGQGQPQHF. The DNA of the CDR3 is TGTGCCAGCAGTCTGCCCGGACAGGGTCAAGGGCAGCCCCAGCATTTT.